The sequence of this T cell receptor (beta chain) was determined in a study of OX40 agonist ivuxolimab in advanced cancers. Trimming left V 5 bases short and J 2 bases short, with 7 bases between. The germline V gene has CDR1 MNHNY and CDR2 SVGAGI (reference sequence). The CDR3 is made up of 12 amino acids. Study-level findings and limits: At 0.1 to 3.0 mg/kg, CD4+ and CD8+ blood T cells expanded clonally by week 6.

As regards this clone: The antigen is unknown.

The table came from immunoSEQ multiplex PCR; TCRdb's copy has only in-frame clones and leaves some out. Of tens of thousands of clones listed, around 90% are singletons. This clonotype was sampled from an adult with an advanced solid tumor such as melanoma, head and neck, liver or kidney cancer. The rearrangement joins TRBV6-6 to TRBJ2-7; no clear D. The sequenced sample was CD4+ or CD8+ T cells sorted from blood, obtained in a trial of the OX40 agonist ivuxolimab. This CDR3 reads CASSIYPYEQYF. The CDR3 region has the DNA TGTGCCAGCAGTATCTACCCCTACGAGCAGTACTTC.